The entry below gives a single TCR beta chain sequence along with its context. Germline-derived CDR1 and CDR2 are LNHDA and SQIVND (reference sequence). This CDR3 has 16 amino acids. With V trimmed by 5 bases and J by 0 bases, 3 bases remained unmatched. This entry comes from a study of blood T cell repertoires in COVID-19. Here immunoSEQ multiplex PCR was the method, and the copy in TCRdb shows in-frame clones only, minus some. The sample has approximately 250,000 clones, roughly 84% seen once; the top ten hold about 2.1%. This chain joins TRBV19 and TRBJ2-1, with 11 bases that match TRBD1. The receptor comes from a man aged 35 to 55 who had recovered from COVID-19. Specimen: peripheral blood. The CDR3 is CASSGQGATSYNEQFF. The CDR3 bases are TGTGCCAGTAGTGGACAGGGGGCTACCTCCTACAATGAGCAGTTCTTC.